Shown below are 26 T cell receptor beta chains from a single sample sequenced in a study of T cell responses to AZD1222 COVID-19 vaccine. Sequencing used immunoSEQ multiplex PCR; TCRdb keeps in-frame clones, though not all of them. The sample lists about 140,000 clones, roughly 90% occurring once. This specimen consisted of peripheral blood, obtained 28 days after the second AZD1222 dose. The source of these receptors is an adult who received the AZD1222 COVID-19 vaccine.

This chain links TRBV27 with TRBJ2-2, with a weak D call TRBD1 (6 bases). V was shortened by 7 bases and J by 7 bases, with 16 bases between the two germline ends. Germline V CDR1 and CDR2: MNHEY, SMNVEV (reference sequence). The CDR3 covers 14 residues. The CDR3 coding sequence is TGTGCCAGCAAAATCAACAGGGAAATCGGGGAGCTGTTTTTT. It codes for CASKINREIGELFF.

This chain joins TRBV19 and TRBJ1-5; the D is unclear. CDR3 length equals 14 residues. V dropped 3 bases and J dropped 1 base, with 7 bases sitting between them. Germline V gives CDR1 LNHDA, CDR2 SQIVND (reference sequence). CDR3 protein: CASSILVSNQPQHF. CDR3 in DNA: TGTGCCAGTAGTATTTTGGTAAGCAATCAGCCCCAGCATTTT.

This clone was recorded once. J is TRBJ2-7 and V is TRBV6-2 or TRBV6-3, with D unresolved. Germline V CDR1 and CDR2: MNHEY, SVGEGT. Deletions cut 3 bases from V and 3 bases from J, with 3 bases between. The CDR3 totals 11 residues. CDR3 nucleotides: TGTGCCAGCAGTTATCGCTACGAGCAGTACTTC. Its protein is CASSYRYEQYF.

Turning to this clone: One end of the junction does not line up with germline, which may come from a read error. This sequence joins TRBV4-3 and TRBJ2-7; tentative D call: TRBD2 (6 bases). Germline lookup yields CDR1 LGHNA and CDR2 YSLEER. This CDR3 spans 15 amino acids. The DNA for the CDR3 is TGCGCCAGCAGCCAAGGCCCGGGAGAGGGATACGAGCAGTGCTTC. This translates into CASSQGPGEGYEQCF.

This sequence joins TRBV4-2 and TRBJ2-3; TRBD1 aligns across 7 bases. The V segment lost 3 bases and the J segment 6 bases; nucleotides outside the gene matches: 3. The CDR3 runs to 13 residues. Per germline, CDR1 LGHNA and CDR2 YNFKEQ. This chain's CDR3 is CASSHDRVDTQYF. CDR3 DNA sequence: TGTGCCAGCAGCCATGACAGGGTGGATACGCAGTATTTT.

The chain couples TRBV6-6 to TRBJ1-1; D is unresolved. There are 14 residues in the CDR3. Germline values: CDR1 MNHNY, CDR2 SVGAGI (reference sequence). Trimming pared 0 bases from V and 8 bases from J, leaving 13 bases between. CDR3 DNA sequence: TGTGCCAGCAGTTACTCGCTCCCTCGCCAAGAAGCTTTCTTT. Residues: CASSYSLPRQEAFF.

The gene calls are TRBV4-3 and TRBJ2-1; D uncertain. Germline CDR1 is LGHNA and CDR2 is YSLEER. The CDR3 runs 12 residues. Trimming pared 1 base from V and 7 bases from J, leaving 5 bases between. The CDR3 reads CASSQAGNEQFF. CDR3 bases: TGCGCCAGCAGCCAAGCCGGAAATGAGCAGTTCTTC.

The chain links TRBV19 to TRBJ1-2, with D possibly being TRBD1 (5 bases). The CDR3 consists of 15 residues. V lost 7 bases, J lost 7 bases, and 22 bases lay in between. Germline V gene data show CDR1 as LNHDA and CDR2 as SQIVND (reference sequence). The CDR3 reads CASTDKAGNTRGYTF. CDR3 DNA: TGTGCCAGTACTGACAAGGCAGGGAATACCCGTGGCTACACCTTC.

The chain combines TRBV9 with TRBJ1-5; D is ambiguous. The CDR3 loop spans 13 amino acids. V was cut by 4 bases and J by 10 bases, with 15 bases left in between. The germline V gene encodes CDR1 SGDLS and CDR2 YYNGEE. CDR3 in amino acids: CASSRESMGPQHF. The CDR3 DNA is TGTGCCAGCAGCAGGGAGTCTATGGGCCCCCAGCATTTT. The full variable domain, its missing parts supplied by reference TRBV9 and TRBJ1-5, is DSGVTQTPKHLITATGQRVTLRCSPRSGDLSVYWYQQSLDQGLQFLIQYYNGEERAKGNILERFSAQQFPDLHSELNLSSLELGDSALYFCASSRESMGPQHFGDGTRLSIL.

The chain uses TRBV27 and TRBJ2-1; 10 bases map to TRBD2. The CDR3 runs to 15 residues. Trimming at V came to 6 bases and at J to 3 bases, leaving 5 bases not matched to a gene. CDR1 is MNHEY, CDR2 SMNVEV, per germline (reference sequence). CDR3 DNA sequence: TGTGCCAGCAGGAGAACTAGCGGGATCTACAATGAGCAGTTCTTC. Encoded protein: CASRRTSGIYNEQFF.

The chain uses TRBV7-9 and TRBJ1-4, with 7 bases aligning to TRBD1. The CDR3 has 14 residues. Germline trimming cut 5 bases from V and 5 bases from J; bases unmatched to any gene: 5. CDR1 SEHNR and CDR2 FQNEAQ come from the germline V gene (reference sequence). The CDR3 protein is CASSLGQNNEKLFF. The CDR3 nucleotides are TGTGCCAGCAGCCTGGGACAGAACAATGAAAAACTGTTTTTT.

This chain uses TRBV5-1 with TRBJ1-2; a possible D gene is TRBD1 (5 bases). The CDR3 runs to 13 residues. In germline, CDR1 is SGHRS, CDR2 YFSETQ. V lost 2 bases and J 4 bases, leaving 9 bases between the germline ends. For the CDR3, the DNA is TGCGCCAGCAGCTTCCTAGACAGCTATGGCTACACCTTC. Its translation: CASSFLDSYGYTF.

The chain joins TRBV4-2 to TRBJ1-4; 7 nucleotides align to TRBD1. The CDR3 has 15 amino acids. Per the germline V gene, CDR1 is LGHNA and CDR2 is YNFKEQ. After removal of 0 bases from V and 8 bases from J, the junction contained 6 bases not matched to a gene. CDR3 sequence reads: CASSQEPGGAEKLFF. For the CDR3, the DNA is TGTGCCAGCAGCCAAGAGCCAGGGGGAGCCGAAAAACTGTTTTTT.

The rearrangement joins TRBV28 to TRBJ2-7; D is possibly TRBD1 (5 bases). Trimming left V 4 bases short and J 6 bases short, with 10 bases between. The length of the CDR3 is 12 residues. The germline V gene has CDR1 MDHEN and CDR2 SYDVKM. CDR3 coding DNA: TGTGCCAGCAGTTCCCAGGGATCCGAGCAGTACTTC. This translates into CASSSQGSEQYF.

The chain recombines TRBV4-3 with TRBJ2-1; D may match TRBD1 or TRBD2 (5 bases each). Between the trimmed V and J ends, which lost 3 bases and 5 bases, there was a span of 14 bases. Germline values: CDR1 LGHNA, CDR2 YSLEER. This CDR3 is 15 amino acids long. CDR3 region: CASSHGAGTHNEQFF. The CDR3 DNA reads as TGCGCCAGCAGCCATGGGGCAGGGACCCACAATGAGCAGTTCTTC.

The chain recombines TRBV21-1 with TRBJ2-7. TRBV21-1 is shown as a pseudogene. The CDR3 contains 17 residues. The CDR3 loop reads CASSDCSKRGDLYEQYF. The DNA for the CDR3 is TGTGCCAGCAGCGATTGTAGCAAGAGGGGCGACCTTTACGAGCAGTACTTC.

The chain combines TRBV7-8 with TRBJ2-1, with a tentative D call TRBD2 (6 bases). Trimming shortened V by 5 bases and J by 4 bases, and 9 bases separated the two germline ends. Germline loops: CDR1 SGHVS, CDR2 FQNEAQ. This CDR3 region has 13 residues. The CDR3 DNA reads TGTGCCAGCAGCCGGAGGGTGTACAATGAGCAGTTCTTC. Its protein is CASSRRVYNEQFF.

The chain uses TRBV6-2 or TRBV6-3 and TRBJ2-1; TRBD2 matches at 8 bases. From germline, CDR1 is MNHEY and CDR2 SVGEGT. V shed 0 bases, J shed 6 bases, and the junction held 7 bases outside the gene matches. The CDR3 extends over 16 amino acids. In nucleotides, the CDR3 is TGTGCCAGCAGTTACTCGAATCACGGGACTAGCAATGAGCAGTTCTTC. Amino acids: CASSYSNHGTSNEQFF.

The chain recombines TRBV10-3 with TRBJ1-6; tentatively, D is TRBD1 (5 bases). The V gene lost 2 bases and the J gene lost 7 bases, with 15 bases spanning the gap. The germline V gene has CDR1 ENHRY and CDR2 SYGVKD. The CDR3 covers 16 residues. The CDR3 sequence is CAISERDGGRNSPLHF. The DNA for the CDR3 is TGTGCCATCAGTGAGAGGGACGGGGGTAGGAATTCACCCCTCCACTTT.

The rearrangement joins TRBV4-2 to TRBJ1-1; 9 bases map to TRBD1. V lost 2 bases, J lost 3 bases, and 10 bases stayed unmatched. CDR1 and CDR2 (germline): LGHNA, YNFKEQ. CDR3 length: 17 amino acids. The CDR3 DNA reads TGTGCCAGCAGCCAACGCAAAACAGGGGGCCGTGACACTGAAGCTTTCTTT. This codes for CASSQRKTGGRDTEAFF.

The V call is TRBV6-1, the J call TRBJ1-1; 7 nucleotides match TRBD1. CDR1 and CDR2 (germline): MNHNS, SASEGT. This CDR3 comprises 15 residues. V shed 3 bases, J shed 4 bases, and the junction held 8 bases outside the gene matches. CDR3 in amino acids: CASSDRGSGATEAFF. For the CDR3, the DNA is TGTGCCAGCAGTGACAGGGGGAGTGGGGCCACTGAAGCTTTCTTT.

The chain employs TRBV29-1 and TRBJ2-7; 7 positions agree with TRBD1. V was pared by 4 bases and J by 2 bases, with 8 bases of the junction left unmatched. Germline V gives CDR1 SQVTM, CDR2 ANQGSEA. This CDR3 is 14 amino acids long. In DNA form, the CDR3 reads TGCAGCGTTGTAAGAGCCGACAGGGCCTACGAGCAGTACTTC. It codes for CSVVRADRAYEQYF.

This rearrangement joins TRBV7-2 to TRBJ2-1, with 8 bases that match TRBD2. The V gene's germline CDR1 is SGHTA and CDR2 FQGNSA. V was pared by 5 bases and J by 9 bases, with 9 bases of the junction left unmatched. This CDR3 has 14 amino acids. The CDR3 DNA reads as TGTGCCAGCAGCACCACTAGCGGTTGGGGTGAGCAGTTCTTC. Protein: CASSTTSGWGEQFF.

The rearrangement uses TRBV18 and TRBJ2-7; 7 nucleotides agree with TRBD1. V shed 2 bases, J shed 2 bases, and the junction held 6 bases outside the gene matches. Germline lookup yields CDR1 KGHSH and CDR2 LQKENI. The CDR3 length is 15 residues. The CDR3 DNA follows: TGTGCCAGCTCACCAGGGACAGACGTTACCTACGAGCAGTACTTC. Its protein is CASSPGTDVTYEQYF.

This chain links TRBV6-5 with TRBJ1-2; D is possibly TRBD1 (5 bases). The germline V and J ends were trimmed by 6 bases and 2 bases, with 13 bases remaining between them. CDR1 and CDR2 from the germline V gene are MNHEY and SVGAGI. The CDR3 has 14 amino acids. Written as DNA, the CDR3 is TGTGCCAGCAGCCTTGGGGGTTCAAACTATGGCTACACCTTC. Translated: CASSLGGSNYGYTF.

The chain carries TRBV2 and TRBJ2-3; D tentatively fits TRBD1 or TRBD2 (5 bases each). Germline V gives CDR1 SNHLY, CDR2 FYNNEI. This CDR3 contains 16 residues. The V end was cut by 1 base, the J end by 1 base, with 12 bases between. CDR3 in amino acids: CASSEVRASRTDTQYF. The CDR3 DNA reads as TGTGCCAGCAGTGAAGTCAGGGCTAGCCGCACAGATACGCAGTATTTT.